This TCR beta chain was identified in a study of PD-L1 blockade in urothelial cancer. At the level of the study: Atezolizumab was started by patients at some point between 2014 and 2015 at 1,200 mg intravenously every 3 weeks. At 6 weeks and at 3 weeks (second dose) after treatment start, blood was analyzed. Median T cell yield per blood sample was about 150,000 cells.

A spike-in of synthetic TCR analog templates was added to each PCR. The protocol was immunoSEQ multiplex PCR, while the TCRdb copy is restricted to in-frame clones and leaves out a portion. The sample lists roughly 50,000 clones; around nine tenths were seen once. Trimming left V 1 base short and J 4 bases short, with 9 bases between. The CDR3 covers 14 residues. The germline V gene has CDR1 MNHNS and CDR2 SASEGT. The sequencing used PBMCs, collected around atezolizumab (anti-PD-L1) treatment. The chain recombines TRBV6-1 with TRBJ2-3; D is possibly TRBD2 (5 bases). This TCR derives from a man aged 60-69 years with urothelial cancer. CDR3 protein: CASSEVASPDTQYF. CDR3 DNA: TGTGCCAGCAGTGAAGTCGCTAGCCCAGATACGCAGTATTTT.